A selection of T cell receptor beta chains follows, all from one sample in a study of blood T cell repertoires in COVID-19. Sequenced by immunoSEQ multiplex PCR; TCRdb stores in-frame clones only, minus some. The table has 85,000 to 110,000 clones, roughly nine tenths seen once. Specimen: peripheral blood. The origin of the receptors is a man between 45 and 60 years old in a cohort sampled during active COVID-19. Each CDR3 is given with its conserved first and last residue. The order of the fields is J gene, V gene, D gene, clone size, CDR3 protein, CDR3 DNA. A D gene is named only where the DNA matches it firmly. Clone size is stated in some rows and not others, as once, few, many or a class when expanded.

TRBJ2-1 TRBV11-2 TRBD2 NA CASSLMGLAGTEQFF TGTGCCAGCAGCTTAATGGGACTAGCGGGGACTGAGCAGTTCTTC
TRBJ2-4 TRBV6-2/TRBV6-3 NA NA CASSYGGTVTNIQYF TGTGCCAGCAGTTATGGCGGGACGGTTACTAACATTCAGTACTTC
TRBJ1-1 TRBV18 TRBD1 NA CASSPPIGTGRNTEAFF TGTGCCAGCTCACCACCGATTGGGACAGGGAGGAACACTGAAGCTTTCTTT
TRBJ2-7 TRBV3-1/TRBV3-2 TRBD2 NA CASSQDLRASGLYEQYF TGTGCCAGCAGCCAAGATCTTAGGGCTAGCGGACTCTACGAGCAGTACTTC
TRBJ1-1 TRBV6-2/TRBV6-3 TRBD1 few CASSYSGQGGEAFF TGTGCCAGCAGTTACTCGGGACAGGGCGGTGAAGCTTTCTTT
TRBJ1-2 TRBV4-3 NA NA CASSQETRESGGYTF TGCGCCAGCAGCCAAGAAACCAGGGAATCTGGTGGCTACACCTTC
TRBJ1-2 TRBV18 NA NA CASSPDRNYGYTF TGTGCCAGCTCACCAGACAGAAACTATGGCTACACCTTC
TRBJ2-3 TRBV19 NA once CASSIYSLTDTQYF TGTGCCAGTAGTATTTACAGCCTCACAGATACGCAGTATTTT
TRBJ1-4 TRBV29-1 NA NA CSVGRGNNEKLFF TGCAGCGTTGGGCGGGGTAATAATGAAAAACTGTTTTTT
TRBJ1-3 TRBV9 NA NA CASSVAAEGNTIYF TGTGCCAGCAGCGTAGCTGCGGAAGGAAACACCATATATTTT
TRBJ1-5 TRBV27 NA NA CASSPGQYSNQPQHF TGTGCCAGCAGTCCTGGACAGTATAGCAATCAGCCCCAGCATTTT
TRBJ1-5 TRBV19 NA once CASSMDGWGGQPQHF TGTGCCAGTAGTATGGACGGTTGGGGGGGTCAGCCCCAGCATTTT
TRBJ1-5 TRBV11-2 TRBD1 NA CASSLNRDRQPQHF TGTGCCAGCAGCTTGAACAGGGACAGACAGCCCCAGCATTTT
TRBJ1-5 TRBV7-8 NA NA CASSLARGGAYSNQPQHF TGTGCCAGCAGCTTAGCGAGGGGGGGCGCGTATAGCAATCAGCCCCAGCATTTT
TRBJ2-1 TRBV7-3 TRBD1 NA CASSPGTGVNEQFF TGTGCCAGCAGCCCCGGGACAGGGGTTAATGAGCAGTTCTTC
TRBJ1-5 TRBV27 NA NA CASSQTVNSNQPQHF TGTGCCAGCAGCCAGACAGTGAATAGCAATCAGCCCCAGCATTTT
TRBJ1-4 TRBV25-1 TRBD1 few CASSKSGTANEKLFF TGTGCCAGCTCAAAATCCGGGACAGCGAATGAAAAACTGTTTTTT